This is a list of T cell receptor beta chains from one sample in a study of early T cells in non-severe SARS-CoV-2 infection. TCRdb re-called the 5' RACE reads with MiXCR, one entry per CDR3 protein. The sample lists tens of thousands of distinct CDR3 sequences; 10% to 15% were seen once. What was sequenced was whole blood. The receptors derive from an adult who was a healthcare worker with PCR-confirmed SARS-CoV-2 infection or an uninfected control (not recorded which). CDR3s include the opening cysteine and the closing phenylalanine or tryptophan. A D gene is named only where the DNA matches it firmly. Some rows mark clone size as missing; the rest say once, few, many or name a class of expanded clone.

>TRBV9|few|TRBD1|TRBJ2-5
CASSPAGQGFGETQYF
TGTGCCAGCAGCCCCGCGGGACAGGGGTTTGGAGAGACCCAGTACTTC
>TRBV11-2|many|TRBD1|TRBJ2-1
CASSLGTAGQGFF
TGTGCCAGCAGCTTAGGTACGGCGGGACAGGGGTTCTTC
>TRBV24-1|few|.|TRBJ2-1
CATSDTPGLRNNEQFF
TGTGCCACCAGTGATACACCTGGGCTCCGGAACAATGAGCAGTTCTTC
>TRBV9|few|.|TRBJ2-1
CASSVARIEDEQFF
TGTGCCAGCAGCGTAGCCCGGATAGAGGATGAGCAGTTCTTC
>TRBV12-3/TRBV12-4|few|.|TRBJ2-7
CASAMGFSRDEQYF
TGTGCCAGCGCCATGGGGTTCTCTCGCGACGAGCAGTACTTC
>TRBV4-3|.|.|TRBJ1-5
CASSSNLHQPQHF
TGCGCCAGCAGCTCGAACTTACATCAGCCCCAGCATTTT
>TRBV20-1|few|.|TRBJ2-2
CSATLDGGELFF
TGCAGTGCTACTTTGGATGGCGGGGAGCTGTTTTTT
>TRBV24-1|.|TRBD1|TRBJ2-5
CATSPGQGPQETQYF
TGTGCCACCTCACCGGGACAGGGGCCCCAAGAGACCCAGTACTTC
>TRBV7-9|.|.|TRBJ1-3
CASISGNTIYF
TGTGCCAGCATCTCTGGAAACACCATATATTTT
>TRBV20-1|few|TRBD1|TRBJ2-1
CSARNRDRYNEQFF
TGCAGTGCGCGGAACCGGGACAGATACAATGAGCAGTTCTTC
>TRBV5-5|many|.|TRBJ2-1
CASSRQGLLGEQFF
TGTGCCAGCAGCAGGCAGGGCCTTTTGGGTGAGCAGTTCTTC
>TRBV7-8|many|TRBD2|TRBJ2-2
CAGRSKRDPTGELFF
TGTGCCGGCAGGTCGAAGCGGGACCCCACCGGGGAGCTGTTTTTT
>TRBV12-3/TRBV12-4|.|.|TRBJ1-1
CASSRKMNTEAFF
TGTGCCAGCAGTCGGAAGATGAACACTGAAGCTTTCTTT
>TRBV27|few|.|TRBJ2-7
CARMYSSYEQYF
TGTGCCAGAATGTACAGCTCCTACGAGCAGTACTTC
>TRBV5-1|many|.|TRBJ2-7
CASSLTPRGRTYEQYF
TGCGCCAGCAGCTTAACTCCCCGGGGTCGTACCTACGAGCAGTACTTC
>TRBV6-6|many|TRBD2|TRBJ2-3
CASSFSGRGDTQYF
TGTGCCAGCAGTTTTAGCGGGAGAGGAGATACGCAGTATTTT
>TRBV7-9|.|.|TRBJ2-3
CASSLMLSTDTQYF
TGTGCCAGCAGCTTAATGCTCAGCACAGATACGCAGTATTTT
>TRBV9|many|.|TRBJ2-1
CASTRDSYNEQFF
TGTGCCAGCACACGGGACTCCTACAATGAGCAGTTCTTC
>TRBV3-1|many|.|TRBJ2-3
CASSQDSVTQYF
TGTGCCAGCAGCCAAGATAGTGTAACGCAGTATTTT
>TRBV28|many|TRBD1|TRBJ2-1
CASSSQGDQQFF
TGTGCCAGCAGTTCCCAGGGGGATCAACAGTTCTTC
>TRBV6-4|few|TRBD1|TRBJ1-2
CASSAETGSSGYTF
TGTGCCAGCAGTGCTGAGACAGGGTCGTCTGGCTACACCTTC
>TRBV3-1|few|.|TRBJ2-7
CASSQPNVYYEQYF
TGTGCCAGCAGCCAACCCAACGTCTACTACGAGCAGTACTTC
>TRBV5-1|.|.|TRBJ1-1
CASSLDKIDEAFF
TGCGCCAGCAGCTTGGACAAGATCGATGAAGCTTTCTTT
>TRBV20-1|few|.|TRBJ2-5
CSARDQETQYF
TGCAGTGCTAGAGACCAAGAGACCCAGTACTTC
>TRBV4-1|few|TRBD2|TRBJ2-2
CASSQGTSGVMAGELFF
TGCGCCAGCAGCCAAGGGACTAGCGGGGTTATGGCCGGGGAGCTGTTTTTT
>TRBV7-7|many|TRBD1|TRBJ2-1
CASSFGQVETNEQFF
TGTGCCAGCAGCTTTGGACAGGTTGAAACCAATGAGCAGTTCTTC
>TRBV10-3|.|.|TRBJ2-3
CAISESGHTDTQYF
TGTGCCATCAGTGAGTCGGGCCACACAGATACGCAGTATTTT
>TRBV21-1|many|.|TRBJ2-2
CASSTELTPIPGELFF
TGTGCCAGCAGCACCGAGTTAACCCCGATCCCCGGGGAGCTGTTTTTT
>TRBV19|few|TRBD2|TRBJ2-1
CASSIILAGGYNEQFF
TGTGCCAGTAGTATCATCCTAGCGGGGGGGTACAATGAGCAGTTCTTC
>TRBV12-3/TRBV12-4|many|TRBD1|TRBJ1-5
CASSLQGASPQHF
TGTGCCAGCAGTCTACAGGGGGCATCGCCCCAGCATTTT
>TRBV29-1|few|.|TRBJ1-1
CSVEWASEAFF
TGCAGCGTTGAATGGGCATCTGAAGCTTTCTTT
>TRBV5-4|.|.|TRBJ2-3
CASLQAEKGYTQYF
TGTGCCAGTTTACAGGCGGAAAAGGGATATACGCAGTATTTT
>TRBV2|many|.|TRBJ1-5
CASRGDNQPQHF
TGTGCCAGCAGGGGGGACAATCAGCCCCAGCATTTT
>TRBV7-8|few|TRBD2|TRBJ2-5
CASSRGTSGEKYF
TGTGCCAGCAGCCGGGGGACTAGCGGGGAAAAATACTTC
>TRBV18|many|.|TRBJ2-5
CASSLSETQYF
TGTGCCAGCTCACTATCAGAGACCCAGTACTTC
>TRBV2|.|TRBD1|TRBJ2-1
CASSEGQKGRQFF
TGTGCCAGCAGTGAGGGACAGAAAGGACGACAGTTCTTC
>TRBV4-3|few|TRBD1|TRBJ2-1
CASSQGTGSYNEQFF
TGCGCCAGCAGCCAAGGGACAGGTTCCTACAATGAGCAGTTCTTC
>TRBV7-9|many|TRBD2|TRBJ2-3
CASSLLAALTDTQYF
TGTGCCAGCAGCTTACTAGCGGCCCTCACAGATACGCAGTATTTT
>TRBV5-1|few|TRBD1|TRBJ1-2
CASSWSRGYDYGYTF
TGCGCCAGCAGCTGGTCCAGGGGGTATGACTATGGCTACACCTTC
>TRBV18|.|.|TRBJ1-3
CASSPVNSHSSGNTIYF
TGTGCCAGCTCACCGGTCAACAGCCACTCCTCTGGAAACACCATATATTTT
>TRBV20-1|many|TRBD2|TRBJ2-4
CSVSTSGHVLAKNIQYF
TGCAGTGTCTCAACTAGCGGCCACGTCCTAGCCAAAAACATTCAGTACTTC
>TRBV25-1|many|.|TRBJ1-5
CASSDSGAYQPQHF
TGTGCCAGCAGTGATTCAGGGGCCTATCAGCCCCAGCATTTT
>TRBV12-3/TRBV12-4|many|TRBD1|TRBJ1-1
CASSVLDRAEAFF
TGTGCCAGCAGTGTCCTTGACAGGGCCGAAGCTTTCTTT
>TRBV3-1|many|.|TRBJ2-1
CASSPTDDNEQFF
TGTGCCAGCAGCCCAACTGACGACAATGAGCAGTTCTTC
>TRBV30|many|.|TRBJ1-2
CAWSVVRDTF
TGTGCCTGGAGTGTAGTCAGGGACACCTTC
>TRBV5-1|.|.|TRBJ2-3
CASSSSAGVQHWDTQYF
TGCGCCAGCTCTTCATCGGCAGGGGTACAGCATTGGGATACGCAGTATTTT
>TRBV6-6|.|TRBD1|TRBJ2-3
CAGSYSTGGTDTQYF
TGTGCCGGCAGTTACTCGACAGGGGGCACAGATACGCAGTATTTT
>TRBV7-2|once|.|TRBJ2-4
CASSFPGAKNIQYF
TGTGCCAGCAGCTTCCCGGGAGCCAAAAACATTCAGTACTTC
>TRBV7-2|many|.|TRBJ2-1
CASRLGVLNEQFF
TGTGCCAGCAGACTAGGGGTCCTCAATGAGCAGTTCTTC
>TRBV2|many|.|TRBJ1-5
CASNREANQPQHF
TGTGCCAGCAACCGGGAGGCTAATCAGCCCCAGCATTTT
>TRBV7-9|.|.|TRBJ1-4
CASSLQGRPTNEKLFF
TGTGCCAGCAGCTTACAGGGACGGCCAACTAATGAAAAACTGTTTTTT